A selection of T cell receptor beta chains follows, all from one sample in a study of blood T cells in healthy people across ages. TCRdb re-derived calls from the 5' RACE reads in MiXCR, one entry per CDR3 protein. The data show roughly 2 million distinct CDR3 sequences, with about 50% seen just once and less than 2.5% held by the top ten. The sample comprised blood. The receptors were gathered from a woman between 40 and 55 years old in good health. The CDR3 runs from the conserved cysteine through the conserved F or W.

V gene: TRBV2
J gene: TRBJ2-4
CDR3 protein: CASSFSLSGGALGNIQYF

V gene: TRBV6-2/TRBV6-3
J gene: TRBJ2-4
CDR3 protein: CASSSTGQGGIQYF

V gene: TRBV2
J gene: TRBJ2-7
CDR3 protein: CASSERGLAGVRRSSSYEQYF

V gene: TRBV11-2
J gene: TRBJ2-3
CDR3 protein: CASSPFRGGSGLNTQYF

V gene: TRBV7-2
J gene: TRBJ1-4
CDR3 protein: CASSSGPRMRKLFF

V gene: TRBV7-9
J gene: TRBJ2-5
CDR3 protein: CASSLAPGAQYF

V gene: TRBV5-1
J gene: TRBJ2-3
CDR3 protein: CATSLAGRTDTQYF

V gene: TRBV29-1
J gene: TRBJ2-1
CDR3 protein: CSVYPQSSYNEQFF

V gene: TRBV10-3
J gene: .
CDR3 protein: CAISDGGGYEQYF

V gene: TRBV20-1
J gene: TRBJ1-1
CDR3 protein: CSASKGGRVNTEAFF